This T cell receptor (beta chain) was profiled in a study of cytomegalovirus exposure and HLA in healthy donors. Amplification used 60 Vbeta primers and 13 Jbeta primers. TCRdb keeps only in-frame clones here, not all; method: immunoSEQ multiplex PCR. The sample carries around 100,000 clones, around 79% recorded once. The length of the CDR3 is 15 residues. Germline lookup yields CDR1 LGHNA and CDR2 YNFKEQ. V lost 1 base, J lost 6 bases, and 12 bases lay in between. This sequence joins TRBV4-2 and TRBJ1-4; D might be TRBD1 (5 bases). This receptor was taken from a woman between 40 and 50 years old in good health and CMV-seronegative. Material: PBMCs. Written as DNA, the CDR3 is TGTGCCAGCAGCCAAGGTCCATGGGGGGATGAAAAACTGTTTTTT. It specifies CASSQGPWGDEKLFF.